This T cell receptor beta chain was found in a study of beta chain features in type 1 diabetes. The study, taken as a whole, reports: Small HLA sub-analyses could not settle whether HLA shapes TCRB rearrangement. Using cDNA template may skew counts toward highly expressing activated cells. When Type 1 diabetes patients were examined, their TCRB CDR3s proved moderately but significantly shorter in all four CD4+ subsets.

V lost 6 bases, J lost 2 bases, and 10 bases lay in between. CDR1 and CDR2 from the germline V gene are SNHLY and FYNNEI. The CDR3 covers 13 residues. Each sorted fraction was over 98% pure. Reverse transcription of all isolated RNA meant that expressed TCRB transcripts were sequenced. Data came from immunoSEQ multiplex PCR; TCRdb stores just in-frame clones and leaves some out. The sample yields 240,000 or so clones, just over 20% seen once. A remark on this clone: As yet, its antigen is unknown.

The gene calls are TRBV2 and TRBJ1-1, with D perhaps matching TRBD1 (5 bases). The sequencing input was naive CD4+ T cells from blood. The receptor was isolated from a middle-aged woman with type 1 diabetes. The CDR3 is CASRPGLNTEAFF. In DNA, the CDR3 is TGTGCCAGCAGACCGGGACTTAACACTGAAGCTTTCTTT. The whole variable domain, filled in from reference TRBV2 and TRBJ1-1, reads EPEVTQTPSHQVTQMGQEVILRCVPISNHLYFYWYRQILGQKVEFLVSFYNNEISEKSEIFDDQFSVERPDGSNFTLKIRSTKLEDSAMYFCASRPGLNTEAFFGQGTRLTVV.